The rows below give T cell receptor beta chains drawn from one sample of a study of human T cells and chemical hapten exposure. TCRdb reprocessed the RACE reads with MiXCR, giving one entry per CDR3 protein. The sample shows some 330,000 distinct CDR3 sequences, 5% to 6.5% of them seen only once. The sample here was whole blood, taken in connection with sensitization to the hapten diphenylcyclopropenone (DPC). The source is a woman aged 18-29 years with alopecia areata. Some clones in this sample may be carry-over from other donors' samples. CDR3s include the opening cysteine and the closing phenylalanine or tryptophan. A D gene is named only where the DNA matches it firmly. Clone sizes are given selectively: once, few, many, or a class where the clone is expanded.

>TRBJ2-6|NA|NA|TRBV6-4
TGTGCCAGCAGTCAGGACGGGAACTCTGGGGCCAACGTCCTGACTTTC
CASSQDGNSGANVLTF
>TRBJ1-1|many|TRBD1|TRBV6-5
TGTGCCAGTACAGGGGGGGACACTGAAGCTTTCTTT
CASTGGDTEAFF
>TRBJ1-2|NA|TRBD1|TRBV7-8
TGTGCCAGCAGCTTAGGGGCCGGACAGGGGAATGGCTACACCTTC
CASSLGAGQGNGYTF
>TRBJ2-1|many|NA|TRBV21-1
TGTGCCAGCAGCAAAGAACGGACAGGATACAATGAGCAGTTCTTC
CASSKERTGYNEQFF
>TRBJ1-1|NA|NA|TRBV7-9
TGTGCCAGCAGCTACAACAATATGAACACTGAAGCTTTCTTT
CASSYNNMNTEAFF
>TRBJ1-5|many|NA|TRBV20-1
TGCAGTGCTAGATCCCTGGGGGGTGGAGGCAATCAGCCCCAGCATTTT
CSARSLGGGGNQPQHF
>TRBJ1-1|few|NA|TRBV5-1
TGCGCCAGCAGCTTGGAAGGGGGTCCATGGATTGAAGCTTTCTTT
CASSLEGGPWIEAFF
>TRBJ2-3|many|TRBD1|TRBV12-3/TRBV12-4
TGTGCCAGCAGCCCGACAGGGTCCCCAGATACGCAGTATTTT
CASSPTGSPDTQYF
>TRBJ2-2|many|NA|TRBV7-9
TGTGCCAGCAGTCGGGACTCGCGACTGAACACCGGGGAGCTGTTTTTT
CASSRDSRLNTGELFF
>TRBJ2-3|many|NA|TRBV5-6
TGTGCCAGCAGCTATAGAACGACAGGCACAGATACGCAGTATTTT
CASSYRTTGTDTQYF
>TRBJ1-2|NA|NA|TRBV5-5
TGTGCCAGCAGCTTGGATTGGGTGGGACCGCAGACGAGTGGCTACACCTTC
CASSLDWVGPQTSGYTF
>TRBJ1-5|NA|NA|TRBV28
TGTGCCAGCAGTTTGACGTGGAATCAGCCCCAGCATTTT
CASSLTWNQPQHF
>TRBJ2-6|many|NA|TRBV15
TGTGCCACCAGCAGAGATCGGGGTAGCCCCTCTGGGGCCAACGTCCTGACTTTC
CATSRDRGSPSGANVLTF
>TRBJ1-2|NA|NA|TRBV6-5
TGTGCCAGCAGCCCTGGACAGCGCGGAAGCGGCTACACCTTC
CASSPGQRGSGYTF